This T cell receptor beta chain was obtained from a study of T cell responses to AZD1222 COVID-19 vaccine. The protocol was immunoSEQ multiplex PCR, while the TCRdb copy is restricted to in-frame clones and leaves out a portion. The sample includes some 140,000 clones, 91% of them seen just once. This CDR3 comprises 17 residues. The junction had 10 bases not matched to a gene; V was cut back by 4 bases and J by 0 bases. Germline V gene data show CDR1 as SGHRS and CDR2 as YFSETQ. Notes on the study in general: It was only six AZD1222 recipients who were seropositive at baseline. Donors skewed white British and female; clonal diversity was possibly underestimated. After the peak T cell response, and only then, were repertoires sampled.

As concerns this clone: What it binds is unknown.

The chain couples TRBV5-1 to TRBJ1-1, with 9 bases fitting TRBD1. The receptor comes from an adult who received the AZD1222 COVID-19 vaccine. The source material was peripheral blood, sampled 28 days after the second AZD1222 dose. The CDR3 bases are TGCGCCAGCAGCCCTGGACAGGGGCGGGTGATGAACACTGAAGCTTTCTTT. Protein: CASSPGQGRVMNTEAFF.